This T cell receptor beta chain was captured in a study of blood T cell repertoires in COVID-19. Study-wide background: COVID-19 samples collected from the United States, Italy and Spain covered acute and convalescent phases.

Participants were aged about 18 to 89 years, lived in 20 to 30 US areas, and enrolled virtually. Participants were placed into cohorts based on the clinical history they reported. As handled by the study authors: Cell counts per sample came from amplifying reference gene primers. Generated by immunoSEQ multiplex PCR, the TCRdb table keeps only in-frame clones and is missing some. The D gene and trimming were derived from the DNA, and the V and J assignments and clone size from that table. The sample contains 130,000 to 150,000 clones, about four fifths of which appear only once. CDR1 and CDR2 from the germline V gene are MDHEN and SYDVKM. The CDR3 consists of 17 residues. V lost 5 bases and J 2 bases, leaving 16 bases between the germline ends.

Sequenced material: PBMCs or T cells enriched from blood (not recorded which). The J gene is TRBJ1-6, the V gene TRBV28, with D tentatively TRBD1 (6 bases). The source of this sequence is a man aged 50-59 years who had recovered from COVID-19. CDR3: CASSIPQGMAYNSPLHF. CDR3 DNA: TGTGCCAGCAGTATACCACAGGGAATGGCCTATAATTCACCCCTCCACTTT.